This is a list of T cell receptor beta chains from one sample in a study of Graves' ophthalmopathy and Graves' hyperthyroidism. MiXCR, run by TCRdb on the multiplex PCR reads, gives a single entry per CDR3 protein. This sample has hundreds of thousands of distinct CDR3 sequences, with about two fifths found just once. Sequencing used peripheral blood. Receptor source: an adult man with Graves' ophthalmopathy. The CDR3 runs from the conserved cysteine through the conserved F or W. Each record gives: J gene, clone size, D gene, V gene, CDR3 DNA, CDR3 protein. The D gene is left open where the match is weak. The listing skips clone size in some rows; elsewhere it reads once, few, many or a size class.

TRBJ2-5,few,TRBD2,TRBV7-9,TGTGCCAGCAGCTCACCGGGGGGGGGGCCACAAGAGACCCAGTACTTC,CASSSPGGGPQETQYF
TRBJ1-1,many,.,TRBV24-1,TGTGCCACCAGTGATGGTACACAGCAGCAGAACACTGAAGCTTTCTTT,CATSDGTQQQNTEAFF
TRBJ2-2,.,.,TRBV5-1,TGCGCCAGCAGCCAGCGTGGTGCGGGGCACACCGGGGAGCTGTTTTTT,CASSQRGAGHTGELFF
TRBJ2-2,many,TRBD2,TRBV4-2,TGTGCCAGCAGGCGGACTAGCGGGAACACCGGGGAGCTGTTTTTT,CASRRTSGNTGELFF
TRBJ1-1,once,.,TRBV10-3,TGTGCCATCAGTGCTAGCGGGGCAGAGAAAGCTTTCTTT,CAISASGAEKAFF
TRBJ1-1,.,.,TRBV10-3,TGTGCCATCAGGGCCAGGAACATTGAAGCCTTCTTT,CAIRARNIEAFF
TRBJ2-6,many,.,TRBV4-2,TGCGCCAGCAGCCAAGCGTTAGGGTTGTCTGGGGCCAACGTCCTGACTTTC,CASSQALGLSGANVLTF
TRBJ1-5,many,TRBD1,TRBV2,TGTGCCAGCAGTTCACGACAGGGGCCGTTCCTAAATCAGCCCCAGCATTTT,CASSSRQGPFLNQPQHF
TRBJ2-5,.,.,TRBV30,TGTGCCTGGAGCAGAAGGAGGCAGACCCAGTACTTC,CAWSRRRQTQYF
TRBJ1-6,many,.,TRBV7-9,TGTGCCAGCAGCTTAGGGCAGCGGACCTCTTATAATTCACCCCTCCACTTT,CASSLGQRTSYNSPLHF
TRBJ1-5,.,TRBD1,TRBV10-3,TGTGCCAGCAGCGGACAGGGGGCAGGCGAGCAGCCCCAGCATTTT,CASSGQGAGEQPQHF
TRBJ2-7,.,.,TRBV9,TGTGCCAGCAGCGAGGGACTTGGGGACTGGTACGAGCAGTACTTC,CASSEGLGDWYEQYF
TRBJ2-6,.,.,TRBV11-2,TGTGCCAGCAGTCTCAGCTTGGGTCGGCTCGCCGGAGCCAACGTCCTGACTTTC,CASSLSLGRLAGANVLTF
TRBJ1-2,few,.,TRBV9,TGTGCCAGCAGCGCGCCCTCCCCCCGGGGGAACTATGGCTACACCTTC,CASSAPSPRGNYGYTF
TRBJ2-2,few,TRBD2,TRBV24-1,TGTGCCACCAGTGATTTACAGGGACTAGCGGGAGGTCGGACCGGGGAGCTGTTTTTT,CATSDLQGLAGGRTGELFF
TRBJ2-6,many,.,TRBV5-1,TGTGCCAGCAGCCGAGAAGGACAGGGGGCCAACGTCCTGACTTTC,CASSREGQGANVLTF
TRBJ2-6,.,.,TRBV5-4,TGTGCCAGCAGCCCGGGCAGGGCCAACGTCCTGACTTTC,CASSPGRANVLTF
TRBJ2-6,.,.,TRBV7-2,TGTGCCAGCGCGGAGGGCTACTCTGGGGCCAACGTCCTGACTTTC,CASAEGYSGANVLTF
TRBJ1-2,few,.,TRBV10-3,TGTGCCAGCAGTGAAGCTTGGCGGGGATTATACTATGGCTACACCTTC,CASSEAWRGLYYGYTF
TRBJ1-5,.,TRBD1,TRBV29-1,TGCAGCGTGGTTGGACAGGTGCCCCAGCATTTT,CSVVGQVPQHF
TRBJ1-2,once,.,TRBV2,TGTGCCAACAGCCTTAATAACTATGGCTACACCTTC,CANSLNNYGYTF
TRBJ1-3,many,.,TRBV4-1,TGCGCCAGCAGCCAAGATCGGGGCAGCTCTGGAAACACCATATATTTT,CASSQDRGSSGNTIYF
TRBJ2-5,many,.,TRBV27,TGTGCCAGCAGTTTAACGGGCACCAGGGGATCGGAGACCCAGTACTTC,CASSLTGTRGSETQYF
TRBJ1-4,many,TRBD1,TRBV2,TGTGCCAGCAGTGACCCGGGACAGGGGTATGAAAAACTGTTTTTT,CASSDPGQGYEKLFF
TRBJ1-1,.,TRBD1,TRBV30,TGTGCCTGGACAAGACAGGGCAGAACTGAAGCTTTCTTT,CAWTRQGRTEAFF
TRBJ1-2,many,.,TRBV7-6,TGTGCCAGCAGCCCTTTAGGGGCGGATGGCTACACCTTC,CASSPLGADGYTF
TRBJ1-5,many,TRBD1,TRBV19,TGTGCCAGTAGTATTCGGACAGGGCAAGGGCAGCCCCAGCATTTT,CASSIRTGQGQPQHF
TRBJ1-2,many,TRBD1,TRBV20-1,TGCAGTGCGAGCACCCCCCGGGACAGCTATGGCTACACCTTC,CSASTPRDSYGYTF
TRBJ2-5,.,.,TRBV9,TGTGCCAGCAGCGTAGTTGGAGGGGAAGAGACCCAGTACTTC,CASSVVGGEETQYF
TRBJ2-5,.,.,TRBV5-1,TGCGCCAGCAGCCGCCCGGGGAGCGGAGAGACCCAGTACTTC,CASSRPGSGETQYF
TRBJ1-5,few,TRBD1,TRBV4-1,TGCGCCAGCAGGAGACAGGGCCTCAATAGCAATCAGCCCCAGCATTTT,CASRRQGLNSNQPQHF
TRBJ1-1,many,.,TRBV7-2,TGTGCCAGCACCCGGAGTCCGACAAACACTGAAGCTTTCTTT,CASTRSPTNTEAFF
TRBJ2-7,.,TRBD2,TRBV25-1,TGTGCCAGCCAATATAGCGGGAGTCAGTACGAGCAGTACTTC,CASQYSGSQYEQYF
TRBJ2-7,.,.,TRBV4-1,TGCGCCAGCAGCCAAGCGGGGCGGGGCCCTTCGTTGGGCGAGCAGTACTTC,CASSQAGRGPSLGEQYF
TRBJ2-1,.,TRBD1,TRBV29-1,TGCAGCGTTGAACGGGGACAGGCCTACAATGAGCAGTTCTTC,CSVERGQAYNEQFF
TRBJ1-1,many,TRBD1,TRBV12-3/TRBV12-4,TGTGCCAGCAGTTTAGCGCTTGGGGGACAGTCTGAAGCTTTCTTT,CASSLALGGQSEAFF
TRBJ1-3,many,.,TRBV5-1,TGCGCCAGCAGCTACGACAGGACTGGAAACACCATATATTTT,CASSYDRTGNTIYF
TRBJ1-1,many,.,TRBV20-1,TGCAGTGCTAGATCGTCCGGGACCTCGAACACTGAAGCTTTCTTT,CSARSSGTSNTEAFF
TRBJ2-2,.,.,TRBV5-4,TGTGCCAGCAGCCGGGCCCTATGGAGCACCGGGGAGCTGTTTTTT,CASSRALWSTGELFF
TRBJ1-2,.,.,TRBV29-1,TGCAGCGTTGAAGAACGTGGAGGGGGTGGCTACACCTTC,CSVEERGGGGYTF
TRBJ2-5,.,.,TRBV7-2,TGTGCCAGCAGTCTTCAATCCGGGTCGGGGCAAGAGACCCAGTACTTC,CASSLQSGSGQETQYF